These 23 T cell receptor beta chains originate from one sample sequenced in a study of Ad26.COV2.S vaccination and SARS-CoV-2 variants. TCRdb's copy holds only in-frame clones and misses some; the assay was immunoSEQ multiplex PCR. Of around 320,000 clones detected, around 86% appear once; the ten largest clones hold roughly 3.6%. Treatment denoted: roughly 19 received Ad26.COV2.S at low or high dose, single or two shots; 5 received placebo; per-sample allocation not given. Day 63 after the first injection of vaccine or placebo was the sampling time. This material consisted of peripheral blood, taken in a trial of Ad26.COV2.S vaccine versus placebo. The receptors stem from a person between 18 and 65 years old who received the Ad26.COV2.S COVID-19 vaccine or a placebo.

This chain uses TRBV30 with TRBJ2-7, with D unclear. This CDR3 has 13 residues. The germline V gene has CDR1 GTSNPN and CDR2 SVGIG (reference sequence). With 4 bases removed from V and 5 bases from J, the gap between germline ends came to 15 bases. CDR3 DNA sequence: TGTGCCTGGAACAGTCTTGGGCTAGACGAGCAGTACTTC. Its protein is CAWNSLGLDEQYF.

The V call is TRBV18, the J call TRBJ2-1, with TRBD2 matching 12 bases. The trim removed 6 bases at V and 4 bases at J, leaving 4 bases unmatched. Germline CDR1 is KGHSH and CDR2 is LQKENI. This CDR3 region has 15 residues. CDR3 amino acids: CASSQLAGGYNEQFF. The CDR3 region has the DNA TGTGCCAGCTCCCAACTAGCGGGGGGTTACAATGAGCAGTTCTTC.

In DNA form, the CDR3 reads TGTGCCAGCCAAGGACTAGCGGATTGGGAGACCCAGTACTTC. It encodes CASQGLADWETQYF. The genes are TRBV27 and TRBJ2-5; 10 bases map to TRBD2. The germline CDR1 and CDR2 sequences are MNHEY and SMNVEV (reference sequence). This CDR3 has 14 residues. Trimming cost V 8 bases and J 5 bases; bases outside gene matches: 8.

The chain is built from TRBV5-6 and TRBJ2-2, with no clear D. This CDR3 contains 13 residues. The V gene lost 3 bases and the J gene lost 4 bases, with 7 bases spanning the gap. Germline lookup yields CDR1 SGHDT and CDR2 YYEEEE. Written as DNA, the CDR3 is TGTGCCAGCAGCTCGATTACCACCGGGGAGCTGTTTTTT. Protein: CASSSITTGELFF.

This clone was seen at least ten times. This rearrangement joins TRBV27 to TRBJ2-7; 8 bases match TRBD1. Germline CDR1 reads MNHEY; CDR2 reads SMNVEV (reference sequence). Trimming took 4 bases from V and 2 from J; bases not matched to a gene: 16. This CDR3 spans 18 amino acids. Written as DNA, the CDR3 is TGTGCCAGCAGTTACGCCCCCCCGGGACAGGCCGTAACCTACGAGCAGTACTTC. Translation gives CASSYAPPGQAVTYEQYF.

The genes are TRBV7-8 and TRBJ1-5; 12 nucleotides line up with TRBD1. V trimming: 7 bases; J trimming: 7 bases; junction bases outside the gene matches: 8. Germline V gene sequence: CDR1 SGHVS, CDR2 FQNEAQ. The length of the CDR3 is 15 residues. The CDR3 sequence: CASNPGTGGRQPQHF. The CDR3 bases are TGTGCCAGCAACCCCGGGACAGGGGGCCGCCAGCCCCAGCATTTT.

This chain uses TRBV30 with TRBJ2-4; 7 bases agree with TRBD1. This CDR3 region has 14 residues. Germline V gene lookup returns CDR1 GTSNPN and CDR2 SVGIG (reference sequence). The V gene end was trimmed by 3 bases and the J gene end by 9 bases; junction bases not matched to a gene: 11. This chain's CDR3 is CAWRRGPGTSIQYF. The CDR3 nucleotides are TGTGCCTGGAGAAGGGGGCCCGGTACGAGCATTCAGTACTTC.

This clone came up once. The chain joins TRBV5-4 to TRBJ2-7; 9 bases match TRBD2. Germline V gene data show CDR1 as SGHNT and CDR2 as YYREEE (reference sequence). Losses at the gene ends were 5 bases for V and 9 bases for J; bases not matched to a gene: 12. The CDR3 covers 14 residues. The CDR3 DNA follows: TGTGCCAGCAGACTTAGCGGGACGACTAGCGGGCAGTACTTC. Translation gives CASRLSGTTSGQYF.

The chain links TRBV18 to TRBJ2-3; TRBD1 might be the D (6 bases). This CDR3 comprises 15 residues. Trimming removed 0 bases at V and 4 bases at J, with 11 bases between. The germline CDR1 and CDR2 sequences are KGHSH and LQKENI. The CDR3 sequence: CASSPPNRVADTQYF. The CDR3 nucleotides read TGTGCCAGCTCACCACCGAACAGGGTAGCAGATACGCAGTATTTT. The whole variable domain, filled in from reference TRBV18 and TRBJ2-3, reads NAGVMQNPRHLVRRRGQEARLRCSPMKGHSHVYWYRQLPEEGLKFMVYLQKENIIDESGMPKERFSAEFPKEGPSILRIQQVVRGDSAAYFCASSPPNRVADTQYFGPGTRLTVL.

As regards this clone: Other DNA sequences of this sample code for an identical CDR3. The chain joins TRBV27 to TRBJ1-5; D not resolved. The CDR3 has 14 residues. V lost 2 bases to trimming and J lost 0 bases, with 5 bases between them. CDR1 and CDR2 from the germline V gene are MNHEY and SMNVEV (reference sequence). CDR3 region: CASSLGVSNQPQHF. The CDR3 DNA sequence: TGTGCCAGCAGTTTAGGGGTTAGCAATCAGCCCCAGCATTTT.

This clone was seen just once. The rearrangement links TRBV7-2 to TRBJ2-7, with 8 bases lining up with TRBD1. The CDR3 sequence is 16 residues long. Losses at the gene ends were 3 bases for V and 0 bases for J; bases not matched to a gene: 7. CDR1 is SGHTA, CDR2 FQGNSA, per germline. The CDR3 reads CASSLMTGDNSYEQYF. Written as DNA, the CDR3 is TGTGCCAGCAGCTTGATGACAGGGGACAACTCCTACGAGCAGTACTTC.

This chain links TRBV29-1 with TRBJ2-5; tentatively, D is TRBD2 (5 bases). Trimming took 5 bases from V and 6 from J, leaving 19 bases between them. CDR1 and CDR2 from the germline V gene are SQVTM and ANQGSEA. This CDR3 comprises 14 residues. CDR3 protein: CSVITSESGKTQYF. DNA of the CDR3: TGCAGCGTTATAACATCAGAGTCCGGGAAGACCCAGTACTTC.

The chain joins TRBV11-2 to TRBJ1-2; D call uncertain. The germline V and J ends were trimmed by 0 bases and 7 bases, with 15 bases remaining between them. This CDR3 region has 15 residues. Germline-derived CDR1 and CDR2 are SGHAT and FQNNGV. In nucleotides, the CDR3 is TGTGCCAGCAGCTTAGAACAGATCCCTTGGGGTGGCTACACCTTC. This codes for CASSLEQIPWGGYTF.

This rearrangement joins TRBV21-1 to TRBJ2-7. TRBV21-1 is termed a pseudogene. This CDR3 has 15 amino acids. The CDR3 DNA sequence: TGTGCCAGCAGCCCCCGGGACCGGAGCTCCTACGAGCAGTACTTC. It translates to CASSPRDRSSYEQYF.

The V call is TRBV29-1, the J call TRBJ1-1; no definite D call. The V gene's germline CDR1 is SQVTM and CDR2 ANQGSEA. V lost 1 base and J 1 base, leaving 7 bases between the germline ends. The CDR3 is 13 residues long. The DNA for the CDR3 is TGCAGCGTTGAAGGAGCGCCGAACACTGAAGCTTTCTTT. Protein: CSVEGAPNTEAFF.

J is TRBJ2-2 and V is TRBV30; D unclear. Germline V gives CDR1 GTSNPN, CDR2 SVGIG (reference sequence). CDR3 length: 13 amino acids. The ends were cut back, 3 bases at V and 2 bases at J, with 7 bases in the middle. The CDR3 nucleotides read TGTGCCTGGAGGGGTCAAAACACCGGGGAGCTGTTTTTT. It specifies CAWRGQNTGELFF.

The chain employs TRBV19 and TRBJ1-1, with TRBD1 matching 7 bases. V lost 4 bases, J lost 5 bases, and 7 bases stayed unmatched. The CDR3 spans 14 residues. Germline values: CDR1 LNHDA, CDR2 SQIVND (reference sequence). The CDR3, as DNA: TGTGCCAGTAGTACAGACAGGGAGGTAACTGAAGCTTTCTTT. Its translation: CASSTDREVTEAFF.

In DNA, the CDR3 is TGTGCCAGTACAGGTGGGGCCTATGGCTACACCTTC. The encoded protein is CASTGGAYGYTF. This sequence joins TRBV19 and TRBJ1-2; TRBD1 is a possible D gene (5 bases). V was pared by 7 bases and J by 4 bases, with 10 bases between. Germline CDR1 reads LNHDA; CDR2 reads SQIVND (reference sequence). This CDR3 has 12 residues.

This chain joins TRBV5-8 and TRBJ1-5; D not resolved. With 0 bases removed from V and 5 bases from J, the gap between germline ends came to 12 bases. The germline gives CDR1 SGHTS, CDR2 YDEGEE. This CDR3 is built from 15 residues. The CDR3 region has the DNA TGTGCCAGCAGCTTGGCTGGCAGAATGGATCAGCCCCAGCATTTT. Its protein product is CASSLAGRMDQPQHF.

The chain uses TRBV11-2 and TRBJ2-7, with a possible D match to TRBD1 (5 bases). This CDR3 is 15 amino acids long. Deletions cut 6 bases from V and 0 bases from J, with 15 bases between. Germline V gene lookup returns CDR1 SGHAT and CDR2 FQNNGV. CDR3 DNA sequence: TGTGCCAGCAGTCCCAGGGCAAGGAGCTCCTACGAGCAGTACTTC. Translating gives CASSPRARSSYEQYF.

This chain links TRBV18 with TRBJ2-2; TRBD1 might be the D (6 bases). This CDR3 is built from 14 residues. V was pared by 6 bases and J by 4 bases, with 12 bases between. Germline V gene sequence: CDR1 KGHSH, CDR2 LQKENI. The CDR3 DNA reads as TGTGCCAGCTCGCGACAGGAGAGCACCGGGGAGCTGTTTTTT. Translated: CASSRQESTGELFF.

This clone was detected a few times. The genes are TRBV7-3 and TRBJ2-1; the match to TRBD1 covers 9 bases. Looked up from germline, CDR1 is SGHTA and CDR2 is FQGTGA. This CDR3 region has 16 residues. V gave up 2 bases and J gave up 9 bases; unmatched junction bases: 11. Written as DNA, the CDR3 is TGTGCCAGCAGCTTAGAGGGACAGGGAAGACGAGGTGAGCAGTTCTTC. As protein: CASSLEGQGRRGEQFF. Filled out from reference TRBV7-3 and TRBJ2-1, the complete variable domain reads GAGVSQTPSNKVTEKGKYVELRCDPISGHTALYWYRQSLGQGPEFLIYFQGTGAADDSGLPNDRFFAVRPEGSVSTLKIQRTERGDSAVYLCASSLEGQGRRGEQFFGPGTRLTVL.

The genes are TRBV11-2 and TRBJ1-6; D may be TRBD1 (6 bases). The CDR3 contains 16 residues. V was pared by 1 base and J by 10 bases, with 17 bases between. Germline loops: CDR1 SGHAT, CDR2 FQNNGV. The CDR3 here is CASSLVPSGEESPLHF. As DNA, the CDR3 is TGTGCCAGCAGCTTAGTCCCATCAGGGGAGGAATCACCCCTCCACTTT.